The present T cell receptor beta chain was sequenced within a study of blood T cells in healthy people across ages. This clonotype was detected a few times. Germline V gene lookup returns CDR1 SGHTA and CDR2 FQGNSA. Unmatched junction bases numbered 3, after V lost 5 bases and J lost 1 base. This CDR3 contains 15 residues. A second roughly 7 to 12 cycle PCR used barcoded and J-beta primers. TCRdb ran MiXCR on the 5' RACE reads and lists one entry per CDR3 protein. The sample has 1,800,000 or so distinct CDR3 sequences, about two fifths seen once. Material: blood. This receptor was identified in a human donor in good health. The chain combines TRBV7-2 with TRBJ2-3; 10 bases agree with TRBD2. CDR3 nucleotide sequence: TGTGCCAGCAGCATAACTAGCGGGGGCACAGATACGCAGTATTTT. Its protein is CASSITSGGTDTQYF.